This entry lists 13 T cell receptor beta chains sequenced from one sample in a study of blood T cell repertoires in COVID-19. TCRdb keeps only in-frame clones here, not all; method: immunoSEQ multiplex PCR. The sample has tens of thousands of clones, approximately 85% seen once. Source material: peripheral blood. The receptors here all came from a human donor in a cohort sampled during active COVID-19.

This chain links TRBV28 with TRBJ2-5; tentatively, D is TRBD2 (6 bases). Germline CDR1 is MDHEN and CDR2 is SYDVKM. This CDR3 is built from 13 residues. Trimming took off 6 bases at V and 2 bases at J, with 10 bases between the two ends. The CDR3 here is CASSLGGQETQYF. CDR3 DNA: TGTGCCAGCAGCCTCGGGGGTCAAGAGACCCAGTACTTC.

This chain joins TRBV6-5 and TRBJ2-2, with TRBD2 identical over 11 bases. CDR1 is MNHEY, CDR2 SVGAGI, per germline. The CDR3 runs 15 residues. V lost 5 bases to trimming and J lost 6 bases; unmatched junction nucleotides: 5. In nucleotides, the CDR3 is TGTGCCAGCAGTCAAAGACTAGCGGGGCCCGGGGAGCTGTTTTTT. Translating it yields CASSQRLAGPGELFF.

This chain joins TRBV5-1 and TRBJ1-1, with D tentatively TRBD1 (5 bases). Germline assignment: CDR1 SGHRS and CDR2 YFSETQ. CDR3 length equals 17 residues. V was cut by 4 bases and J by 0 bases, with 19 bases left in between. CDR3 loop: CASSQMWQGGMNTEAFF. The DNA of the CDR3 is TGCGCCAGCAGCCAGATGTGGCAGGGAGGCATGAACACTGAAGCTTTCTTT.

The chain uses TRBV14 and TRBJ1-2; 8 bases are shared with TRBD1. The ends lost 5 bases at V and 3 bases at J; junction bases unmatched: 5. The CDR3 is made up of 14 amino acids. Germline V gene sequence: CDR1 SGHDN, CDR2 FVKESK. The CDR3 spells CASSYDRGYYGYTF. CDR3 nucleotides: TGTGCCAGCAGCTACGACAGGGGTTACTATGGCTACACCTTC.

J is TRBJ2-5 and V is TRBV4-3; D gene uncertain. Trimming pared 0 bases from V and 4 bases from J, leaving 6 bases between. Germline V lookup: CDR1 LGHNA, CDR2 YSLEER. There are 13 residues in the CDR3. The CDR3 here is CASSQDIGETQYF. In DNA form, the CDR3 reads TGCGCCAGCAGCCAAGACATCGGAGAGACCCAGTACTTC.

The chain combines TRBV7-2 with TRBJ1-2; TRBD1 matches at 9 bases. The CDR3 is made up of 15 amino acids. Trimming at V came to 1 base and at J to 12 bases, leaving 12 bases not matched to a gene. Germline CDR1 is SGHTA and CDR2 is FQGNSA. CDR3 nucleotides: TGTGCCAGCAGCTTAGGTAGGCGGACAGGGGCAAGCAACACCTTC. Protein sequence: CASSLGRRTGASNTF.

The chain recombines TRBV30 with TRBJ1-1, with D perhaps TRBD1 (5 bases). The CDR3 is 13 amino acids. Germline CDR1 GTSNPN, CDR2 SVGIG (reference sequence). Trimming shortened V by 1 base and J by 6 bases, and 12 bases separated the two germline ends. The CDR3 coding sequence is TGTGCCTGGAGTGGTCAGAAGGGGTCTGAAGCTTTCTTT. It is translated as CAWSGQKGSEAFF. Variable domain in full (rest from reference TRBV30 and TRBJ1-1): SQTIHQWPATLVQPVGSPLSLECTVEGTSNPNLYWYRQAAGRGLQLLFYSVGIGQISSEVPQNLSASRPQDRQFILSSKKLLLSDSGFYLCAWSGQKGSEAFFGQGTRLTVV.

The gene calls are TRBV6-2 or TRBV6-3 and TRBJ2-7, with a tentative D call TRBD2 (5 bases). The germline gives CDR1 MNHEY, CDR2 SVGEGT. This CDR3 is built from 16 residues. Trimming left V 0 bases short and J 1 base short, with 13 bases between. The CDR3 loop is CASSYSLRVPSYEQYF. CDR3 DNA sequence: TGTGCCAGCAGTTACTCGCTGCGGGTCCCATCCTACGAGCAGTACTTC.

This chain joins TRBV20-1 and TRBJ2-7; a weak D match, TRBD2 (5 bases). Germline CDR1 reads DFQATT; CDR2 reads SNEGSKA (reference sequence). V lost 3 bases to trimming and J lost 6 bases, with 12 bases between them. The CDR3 loop spans 12 amino acids. For the CDR3, the DNA is TGCAGTGCTAGTCGTGGGAGTAGCGAGCAGTACTTC. Residues: CSASRGSSEQYF.

This clone was counted between two and nine times. The V call is TRBV6-1, the J call TRBJ2-7; 10 nucleotides line up with TRBD2. Per germline, CDR1 MNHNS and CDR2 SASEGT. This CDR3 is 16 amino acids long. With V trimmed by 3 bases and J by 6 bases, 11 bases remained unmatched. The CDR3 sequence is CASSDEGTSAGGEQYF. CDR3 nucleotides: TGTGCCAGCAGTGATGAGGGGACTAGCGCCGGGGGCGAGCAGTACTTC.

The chain carries TRBV3-1 (or the pseudogene TRBV3-2) and TRBJ1-2; no firm D call. Germline loops: CDR1 LGHDT, CDR2 YNNKEL (reference sequence). The V end was cut by 3 bases, the J end by 2 bases, with 10 bases between. This CDR3 has 14 residues. The CDR3, as DNA: TGTGCCAGCAGCCACCTCGACGGGAACTATGGCTACACCTTC. Translation gives CASSHLDGNYGYTF.

The V call is TRBV6-6, the J call TRBJ2-5; D is perhaps TRBD1 (5 bases). Trimming removed 8 bases from V and 1 base from J, with 8 bases in between. This CDR3 comprises 12 residues. The V gene's germline CDR1 is MNHNY and CDR2 SVGAGI (reference sequence). CDR3 region: CASGDSQETQYF. In DNA, the CDR3 is TGTGCCAGCGGAGACAGCCAAGAGACCCAGTACTTC.

The J gene is TRBJ2-7, the V gene TRBV13; D remains unclear. The CDR3 extends over 14 amino acids. CDR1 and CDR2 from the germline V gene are PRHDT and FYEKMQ (reference sequence). V lost 5 bases, J lost 5 bases, and 16 bases lay in between. The chain's CDR3 is CASSKNGVVNEQYF. CDR3 in DNA: TGTGCCAGCAGCAAAAACGGAGTGGTAAACGAGCAGTACTTC.